This TCR beta chain was recovered during a study of T cell changes during pregnancy in multiple sclerosis. Using immunoSEQ multiplex PCR, the repertoire was profiled, and TCRdb retains in-frame clones only, with some absent. In the table there are about 59,000 clones, 80% to 95% of which are singletons. The germline CDR1 and CDR2 sequences are LNHDA and SQIVND (reference sequence). This CDR3 region has 15 residues. V was shortened by 7 bases and J by 2 bases, with 17 bases between the two germline ends. This TCR derives from a female donor with multiple sclerosis, enrolled in a pregnancy study. The chain combines TRBV19 with TRBJ1-1; unclear D gene. The sample consisted of peripheral blood, taken in the first trimester of pregnancy. The CDR3 reads CASILTPLGNTEAFF. The CDR3, as DNA: TGTGCCAGTATTTTGACTCCTCTTGGCAACACTGAAGCTTTCTTT.